The subject of this entry is one TCR beta chain. Its antigen is still unknown. Relative to the germline gene, one junction end is altered; a read error may explain this. This sample was taken from a study of read filtering for tumor transcriptome and immune sequencing. This library used roughly 0.4 ug RNA and molecular barcoded adaptors spanning alpha/delta and beta/gamma chains. Each CDR3 protein gets one entry after TCRdb re-called the reads with MiXCR. The data contain 48,000 or so distinct CDR3 sequences, around 19% of them singletons. Broader study findings: Dropping single-read clonotypes raised IR-seq and RNA-seq shared-clonotype correlation.

This TCR came from a donor at least 40 years old with multiple myeloma. The sequencing sample was made of a population of CD138-negative cells sorted from bone marrow.

For the CDR3, the DNA is TGTGCCAGCAGCTCGAGGTCCGGTCCCTTGAATACTGAAGCTTTCTTT. This codes for CASSSRSGPLNTEAFF. This rearrangement joins TRBV5-6 to TRBJ1-1; D gene uncertain. The CDR3 extends over 16 amino acids. Germline CDR1 and CDR2: SGHDT and YYEEEE.